Below are 9 T cell receptor beta chains sequenced from a single sample in a study of response to subunit inactivated influenza vaccine. TCRdb re-called the RT-PCR reads with MiXCR, one entry per CDR3 protein. The sample includes under 550,000 distinct CDR3 sequences, under 9% seen only once; the top ten take roughly 13%. This specimen was PBMCs from blood, taken around 25 months after vaccination. The source is a man aged 45-69 years who received an inactivated influenza vaccine.

This clonotype was picked up a small number of times. The chain combines TRBV20-1 with TRBJ2-3, with D tentatively TRBD2 (6 bases). Deletions cut 5 bases from V and 0 bases from J, with 18 bases between. Germline assignment: CDR1 DFQATT and CDR2 SNEGSKA (reference sequence). The CDR3 consists of 16 residues. CDR3 residues: CSALPPWGVSTDTQYF. CDR3 nucleotides: TGCAGTGCTCTCCCTCCATGGGGGGTTAGCACAGATACGCAGTATTTT.

The chain carries TRBV5-6 and TRBJ2-7, with TRBD2 as a possible D gene (6 bases). CDR1 and CDR2 from the germline V gene are SGHDT and YYEEEE. V lost 3 bases to trimming and J lost 2 bases, with 18 bases between them. The CDR3 contains 16 residues. The CDR3 nucleotides read TGTGCCAGCAGCTCCCTTTGGGCGGGAACCCCCTACGAGCAGTACTTC. Protein sequence: CASSSLWAGTPYEQYF.

This clonotype showed up many times. The J gene is TRBJ2-7, the V gene TRBV4-3; 7 positions agree with TRBD1. Germline assignment: CDR1 LGHNA and CDR2 YSLEER. With 4 bases clipped from V and 0 bases from J, the junction kept 6 bases outside the gene matches. The CDR3 consists of 15 residues. CDR3 DNA sequence: TGCGCCAGCAGCCTAAACCGGGACAGCTCCTACGAGCAGTACTTC. This codes for CASSLNRDSSYEQYF.

This clonotype was detected only a few times. This CDR3 reads CASSQDVRAKAGATDTQYF. CDR3 sequence (DNA): TGTGCCAGCAGCCAAGACGTGCGGGCGAAAGCAGGGGCCACAGATACGCAGTATTTT. The chain joins TRBV4-2 to TRBJ2-3, with a weak D call TRBD1 (6 bases). This CDR3 has 19 amino acids. Deletions cut 0 bases from V and 2 bases from J, with 21 bases between. Germline assignment: CDR1 LGHNA and CDR2 YNFKEQ.

This clonotype was seen ten or more times. The chain is built from TRBV25-1 and TRBJ1-4; D gene ambiguous. The CDR3 covers 10 residues. Trimming took off 4 bases at V and 13 bases at J, with 7 bases between the two ends. Per germline, CDR1 MGHDK and CDR2 SYGVNS. The CDR3, as DNA: TGTGCCAGCAGTGGGGTGGGACTGTTTTTT. Protein: CASSGVGLFF.

This clonotype was seen a handful of times. The gene calls are TRBV20-1 and TRBJ2-3, with 8 bases lining up with TRBD2. V lost 3 bases and J lost 0; bases outside the gene matches: 5. The CDR3 loop spans 15 amino acids. The V gene's germline CDR1 is DFQATT and CDR2 SNEGSKA (reference sequence). The CDR3 DNA is TGCAGTGCTAGCGGGAGGGAATCTAGCACAGATACGCAGTATTTT. It codes for CSASGRESSTDTQYF.

The chain uses TRBV5-1 and TRBJ1-2, with D perhaps matching TRBD1 (5 bases). Trimming removed 2 bases from V and 4 bases from J, with 15 bases in between. CDR1 and CDR2 (germline): SGHRS, YFSETQ. CDR3 length: 15 amino acids. The CDR3 region is CASSFASTRAYGYTF. CDR3 coding DNA: TGCGCCAGCAGCTTTGCCAGTACCAGGGCCTATGGCTACACCTTC.

This clonotype was detected many times. The chain combines TRBV15 with TRBJ1-6; unclear D gene. The CDR3 covers 17 residues. Germline lookup yields CDR1 LNHNV and CDR2 YYDKDF (reference sequence). V lost 0 bases to trimming and J lost 7 bases, with 16 bases between them. The CDR3 spells CATSRDTGRSSNSPLHF. The CDR3 coding sequence is TGTGCCACCAGCAGAGATACCGGACGAAGTTCGAATTCACCCCTCCACTTT.

This chain connects TRBV7-9 to TRBJ1-2, with D hard to call. Trimming removed 1 base from V and 4 bases from J, with 10 bases in between. Looked up from germline, CDR1 is SEHNR and CDR2 is FQNEAQ (reference sequence). This CDR3 has 14 residues. CDR3 DNA sequence: TGTGCCAGCAGCTTAGGAGGCGAATCCTATGGCTACACCTTC. Translation: CASSLGGESYGYTF.